Presented here are 4 T cell receptor beta chains from one specimen sequenced in a study of cytomegalovirus exposure and HLA in healthy donors. The PCR had 60 Vbeta and 13 Jbeta primers. Method: immunoSEQ multiplex PCR; TCRdb's copy keeps in-frame clones and lacks some. This table has about 100,000 clones, 76% appearing once. Source material: PBMCs. Source of these receptors: a man aged 35-49 years in good health and CMV-seronegative.

V and J are TRBV5-4 and TRBJ2-2, with 11 bases fitting TRBD2. The CDR3 length is 17 residues. Germline V CDR1 and CDR2: SGHNT, YYREEE (reference sequence). Trimming took 2 bases from V and 0 from J; bases not matched to a gene: 3. The CDR3 coding sequence is TGTGCCAGCAGCTTAAAGACTAGCGGGACGAACACCGGGGAGCTGTTTTTT. Protein sequence: CASSLKTSGTNTGELFF.

The V and J genes are TRBV19 and TRBJ1-6; D gene unclear. Trimming stripped 10 bases from V and 0 bases from J, with 10 bases between. The CDR3 length is 14 residues. Germline loops: CDR1 LNHDA, CDR2 SQIVND (reference sequence). This CDR3 is CATVAGSYNSPLHF. The DNA for the CDR3 is TGTGCCACAGTCGCGGGCTCCTATAATTCACCCCTCCACTTT.

The chain recombines TRBV7-8 with TRBJ2-7; 12 bases are a match to TRBD1. With V trimmed by 1 base and J by 3 bases, 7 bases remained unmatched. The CDR3 is made up of 17 amino acids. Germline CDR1 and CDR2: SGHVS and FQNEAQ. The CDR3 region is CASSLGTGTGGIYEQYV. In DNA form, the CDR3 reads TGTGCCAGCAGCTTAGGAACCGGGACAGGGGGCATCTACGAGCAGTACGTC.

This rearrangement joins TRBV7-8 to TRBJ1-1, with TRBD1 as a possible D gene (5 bases). Germline CDR1 is SGHVS and CDR2 is FQNEAQ. The CDR3 is 14 residues long. V was cut by 1 base and J by 5 bases, with 11 bases left in between. Here the CDR3 reads CASSLVAGNTEAFF. CDR3 bases: TGTGCCAGCAGCTTAGTAGCAGGGAATACTGAAGCTTTCTTT.